The present T cell receptor beta chain was sequenced within a study of blood T cells in healthy people across ages. Germline assignment: CDR1 SGHRS and CDR2 YFSETQ. The CDR3 sequence is 15 residues long. V shed 4 bases and J 5 bases; nucleotides not matched to a gene: 4. Primed by a sample-barcoded 5' primer and a J-beta primer mix, a second PCR proceeded for about 6 to 12 cycles. MiXCR, run by TCRdb on the 5' RACE reads, gives a single entry per CDR3 protein. The data contain about 1.4 million distinct CDR3 sequences, 59% of them singletons. As concerns this clonotype: Its antigen is not known.

Findings and caveats of the study: Possibly confounding the expanded clonotype changes was the fact that donor CMV status was unknown.

Sample: blood. This receptor was identified in a man aged 18 to 29 in good health. The chain joins TRBV5-1 to TRBJ2-3, with 13 bases fitting TRBD2. The CDR3 protein is CASSPGLAGIDTQYF. DNA for the CDR3: TGCGCCAGCAGCCCGGGACTAGCGGGGATAGATACGCAGTATTTT.